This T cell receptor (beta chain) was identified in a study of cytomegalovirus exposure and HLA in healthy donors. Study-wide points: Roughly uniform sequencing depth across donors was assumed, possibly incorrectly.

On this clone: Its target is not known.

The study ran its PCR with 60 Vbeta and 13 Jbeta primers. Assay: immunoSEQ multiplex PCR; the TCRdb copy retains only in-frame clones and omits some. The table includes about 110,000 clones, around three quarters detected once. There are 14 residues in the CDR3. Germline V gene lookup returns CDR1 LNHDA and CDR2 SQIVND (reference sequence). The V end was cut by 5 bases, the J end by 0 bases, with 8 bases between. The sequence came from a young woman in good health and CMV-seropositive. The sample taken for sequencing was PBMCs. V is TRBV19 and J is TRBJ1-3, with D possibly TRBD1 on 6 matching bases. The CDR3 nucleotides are TGTGCCAGTAGTCGGACAGTCTCTGGAAACACCATATATTTT. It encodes CASSRTVSGNTIYF.